This TCR beta chain is from a study of OX40 agonist ivuxolimab in advanced cancers. The study in broad terms: Ivuxolimab was an agonistic, fully human IgG2 monoclonal antibody directed against OX40 (CD134), a costimulatory receptor. Intravenous ivuxolimab was administered to patients every 2 weeks at six dose levels: 0.01, 0.1, 0.3, 1.5, 3 and 10 mg/kg. Of the roughly 54 patients in dose escalation, some 20 had hepatocellular carcinoma, some 15 had melanoma, 9 had renal cell carcinoma and 9 had head and neck cancer. In the dose-escalation cohort, around four fifths of patients were male, and the mean age was about 55 years, with a range of about 23 to 80. Patients were allowed to have had prior anti-PD-1, anti-PD-L1 or anti-CTLA-4 therapy, and approximately 40% of the dose-escalation patients had previously received checkpoint inhibitors. Partial responses occurred in three dose-escalation patients, of whom one had hepatocellular carcinoma and two had cutaneous melanoma. Peripheral TCRbeta sequencing was intended to test whether TCR sequence diversity was altered and clonal T-cell expansion was caused by ivuxolimab. The paper reports the monotherapy dose-escalation portion (N of about 47 patients) of the phase I ivuxolimab trial. What the authors observed across the whole study: At doses of 0.1 to 3.0 mg/kg, clonal expansion of both CD4+ and CD8+ T cells in blood was seen between baseline and week 6. In partial responders in the 0.1-3.0 mg/kg groups, normalized peripheral clonal expansion was found to be among the lowest, especially among CD8+ T cells. Low levels of normalized T-cell clonal expansion were also seen in some nonresponding patients. Which antigens the clonally expanded peripheral T cells were specific for was not determined. After ivuxolimab, more expanded clones were found on average in CD8+ T cells than in CD4+ T cells.

Patients with a history of autoimmune disease or receiving systemic immunosuppression were excluded from the trial. Peripheral blood for TCR sequencing was collected from all dose cohorts at baseline, on cycle 4 day 1, and on cycle 7 day 1. The samples were taken from a phase I, first-in-human, multicenter, open-label dose-escalation trial of ivuxolimab. Adults with locally advanced or metastatic melanoma, renal cell, hepatocellular, or head and neck squamous cell carcinoma were enrolled in the trial. Before TCR sequencing, CD4+ T cells and CD8+ T cells were sorted from peripheral blood as separate populations. Comments on this clone: The specificity of this receptor is unknown. No clone much larger than this one lies a single base away; base qualities are absent.

For sequencing of the TCRbeta CDR3 region, genomic DNA was extracted from the sorted cells. The immunoSEQ Assay was used for sequencing of TCRbeta CDR3 regions. TCRdb took over this immuneACCESS table, retaining in-frame rearrangements with V and J assigned. Such tables are incomplete; in checked studies, under half of the missing clones stem from an unresolved V gene, and the remainder is unexplained. The sample contains 50,000 to 75,000 clones, roughly 80% of them found a single time. The ten largest clones represent roughly 1.2% of the sample. V and J are truncated by 4 bases and 3 bases respectively, leaving an intervening sequence of 10 bases. The CDR3 holds 13 amino acids from the cysteine to the phenylalanine. Of the read, only the CDR3 DNA is kept; its 39 bases are in frame from base 1. In the germline V gene (reference sequence), CDR1 corresponds to MNHNY and CDR2 to SVGAGI.

The rearrangement combines TRBV6-6 with TRBJ2-7, with TRBD1 perhaps the D gene, on 6 matching bases. Sequences were derived from CD4+ or CD8+ T cells sorted from blood, sampled in a trial of the OX40 agonist ivuxolimab. The receptor was derived from an adult with an advanced solid tumor such as melanoma, head and neck, liver or kidney cancer. The DNA sequence is given as TGTGCCAGCAGTTTGACAGGCTACTACGAGCAGTACTTC. It is translated as CASSLTGYYEQYF.